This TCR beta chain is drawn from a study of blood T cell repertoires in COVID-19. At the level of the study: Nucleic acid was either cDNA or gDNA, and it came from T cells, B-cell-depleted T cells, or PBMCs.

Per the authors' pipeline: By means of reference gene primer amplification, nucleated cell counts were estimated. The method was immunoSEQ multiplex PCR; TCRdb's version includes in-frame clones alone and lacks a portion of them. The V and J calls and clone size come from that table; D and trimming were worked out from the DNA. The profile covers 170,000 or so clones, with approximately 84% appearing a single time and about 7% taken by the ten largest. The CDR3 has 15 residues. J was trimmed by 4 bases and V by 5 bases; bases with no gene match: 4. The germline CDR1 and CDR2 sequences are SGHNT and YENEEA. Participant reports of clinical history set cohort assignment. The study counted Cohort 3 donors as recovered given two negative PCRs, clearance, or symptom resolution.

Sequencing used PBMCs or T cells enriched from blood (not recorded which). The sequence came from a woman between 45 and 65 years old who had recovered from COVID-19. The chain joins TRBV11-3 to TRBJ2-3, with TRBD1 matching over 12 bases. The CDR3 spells CASSGGTGGSDTQYF. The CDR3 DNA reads TGTGCCAGCAGCGGCGGGACAGGGGGCTCAGATACGCAGTATTTT.